This T cell receptor beta chain is drawn from a study of shared clonotypes between healthy human individuals. Study results and caveats: An anticipated effect of sequencing depth on clonotype sharing among donors was recognized. The diversity represented, both genetic and in exposure history, was limited by few donors. The study found 4.5% to 6% of naive CD4 clonotypes shared across a few donors.

Memory CD4+ cells were the fraction left after CD45RA+ naive selection. V lost 0 bases, J lost 5 bases, and 4 bases stayed unmatched. This CDR3 has 15 residues. From germline, CDR1 is SGHTA and CDR2 FQGTGA. Comment on this clone: As yet, its antigen is unknown.

Here immunoSEQ multiplex PCR was the method, and the copy in TCRdb shows in-frame clones only, minus some. The sample lists roughly 2,500,000 clones, 90% to 95% occurring once. The gene calls are TRBV7-3 and TRBJ2-5, with 9 bases aligning to TRBD1. The source material was naive CD4+ T cells from PBMCs. As for subset: CD45RA+ positively selected. The clonotype comes from a young man in good health. Some clones in this sample may be carry-over from other donors' samples. This CDR3 is CASSLTRTGEETQYF. CDR3 bases: TGTGCCAGCAGCTTAACGAGGACAGGGGAGGAGACCCAGTACTTC.